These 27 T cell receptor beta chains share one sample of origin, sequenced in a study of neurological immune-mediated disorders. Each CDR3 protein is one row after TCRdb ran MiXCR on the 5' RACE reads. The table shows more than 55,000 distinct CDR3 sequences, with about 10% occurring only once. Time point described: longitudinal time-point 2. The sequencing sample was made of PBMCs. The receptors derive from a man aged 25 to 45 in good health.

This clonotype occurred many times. Written as DNA, the CDR3 is TGTGCCAGCACCCGCTTAGCTGCAGATACGCAGTATTTT. Its protein product is CASTRLAADTQYF. The chain carries TRBV5-5 and TRBJ2-3; unclear D gene. The CDR3 extends over 13 amino acids. V was trimmed by 6 bases and J by 4 bases, leaving 12 bases between them. Germline CDR1 SGHKS, CDR2 YYEKEE (reference sequence).

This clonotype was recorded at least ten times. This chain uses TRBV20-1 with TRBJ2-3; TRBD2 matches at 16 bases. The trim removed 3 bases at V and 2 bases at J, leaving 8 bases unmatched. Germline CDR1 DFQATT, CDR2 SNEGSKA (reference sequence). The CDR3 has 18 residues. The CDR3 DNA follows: TGCAGTGCTAGGGGGTGGGGGACTAGCGGGAGGGACACAGATACGCAGTATTTT. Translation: CSARGWGTSGRDTDTQYF.

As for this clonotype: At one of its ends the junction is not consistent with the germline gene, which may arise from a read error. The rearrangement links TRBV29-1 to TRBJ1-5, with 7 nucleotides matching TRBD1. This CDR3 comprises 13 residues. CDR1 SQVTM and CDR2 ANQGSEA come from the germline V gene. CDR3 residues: CSVYQGERQPQNF. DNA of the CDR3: TGCAGCGTGTACCAGGGGGAGAGGCAGCCCCAGAATTTT.

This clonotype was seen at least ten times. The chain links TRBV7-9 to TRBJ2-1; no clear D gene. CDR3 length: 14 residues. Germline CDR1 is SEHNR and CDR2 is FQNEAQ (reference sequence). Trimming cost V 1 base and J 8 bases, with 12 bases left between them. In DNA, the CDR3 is TGTGCCAGCAGCTTAGTGTCTTCCCTCCATGAGCAGTTCTTC. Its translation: CASSLVSSLHEQFF. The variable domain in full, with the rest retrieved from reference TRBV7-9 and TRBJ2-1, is DTGVSQNPRHKITKRGQNVTFRCDPISEHNRLYWYRQTLGQGPEFLTYFQNEAQLEKSRLLSDRFSAERPKGSFSTLEIQRTEQGDSAMYLCASSLVSSLHEQFFGPGTRLTVL.

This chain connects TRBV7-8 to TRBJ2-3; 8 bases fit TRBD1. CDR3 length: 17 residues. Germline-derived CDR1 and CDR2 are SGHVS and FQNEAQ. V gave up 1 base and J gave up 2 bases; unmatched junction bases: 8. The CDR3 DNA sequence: TGTGCCAGCAGCTTAGAGGGCAGGGGGCCTTACACAGATACGCAGTATTTT. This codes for CASSLEGRGPYTDTQYF.

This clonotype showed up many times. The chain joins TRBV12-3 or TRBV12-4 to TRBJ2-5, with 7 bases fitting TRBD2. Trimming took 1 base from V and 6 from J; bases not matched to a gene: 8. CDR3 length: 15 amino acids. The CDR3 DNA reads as TGTGCCAGCAGTTTAGTGGCGGGAGTGGAAAAGACCCAGTACTTC. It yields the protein CASSLVAGVEKTQYF.

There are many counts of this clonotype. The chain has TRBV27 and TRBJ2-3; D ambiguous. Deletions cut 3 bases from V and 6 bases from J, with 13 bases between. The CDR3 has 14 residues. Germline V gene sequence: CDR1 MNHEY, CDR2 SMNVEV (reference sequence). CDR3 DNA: TGTGCCAGCAGTTTGAGCGATTTTGGGGATACGCAGTATTTT. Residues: CASSLSDFGDTQYF.

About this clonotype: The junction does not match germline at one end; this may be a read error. As DNA, the CDR3 is TGCTGCGTTGACAGCGGTGGCGGGAGCACGGTAGACACAGATACGCAGTATTTT. This encodes CCVDSGGGSTVDTDTQYF. V gene TRBV29-1 combines with J gene TRBJ2-3; the match to TRBD2 covers 7 bases. Germline lookup yields CDR1 SQVTM and CDR2 ANQGSEA. This CDR3 has 18 residues.

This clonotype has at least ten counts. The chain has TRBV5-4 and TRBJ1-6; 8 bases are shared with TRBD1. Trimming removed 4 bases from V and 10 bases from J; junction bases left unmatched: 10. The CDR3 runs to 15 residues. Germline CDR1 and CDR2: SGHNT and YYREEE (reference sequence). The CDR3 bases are TGTGCCAGCAGCACCAACAGGGGGGTAGGATCACCCCTCCACTTT. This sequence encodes CASSTNRGVGSPLHF.

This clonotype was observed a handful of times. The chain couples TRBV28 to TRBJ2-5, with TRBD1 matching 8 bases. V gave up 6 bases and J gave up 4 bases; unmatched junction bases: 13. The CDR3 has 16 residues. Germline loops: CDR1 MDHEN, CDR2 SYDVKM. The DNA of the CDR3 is TGTGCCAGCAGAACAATGGGACAGGAAGGCTTAGAGACCCAGTACTTC. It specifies CASRTMGQEGLETQYF.

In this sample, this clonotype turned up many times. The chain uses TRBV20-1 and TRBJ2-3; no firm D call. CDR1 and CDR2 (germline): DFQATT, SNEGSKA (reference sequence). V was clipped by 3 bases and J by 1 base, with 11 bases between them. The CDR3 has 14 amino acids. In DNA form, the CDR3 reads TGCAGTGCTAGCTCCCCAGGCCGCACAGATACGCAGTATTTT. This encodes CSASSPGRTDTQYF.

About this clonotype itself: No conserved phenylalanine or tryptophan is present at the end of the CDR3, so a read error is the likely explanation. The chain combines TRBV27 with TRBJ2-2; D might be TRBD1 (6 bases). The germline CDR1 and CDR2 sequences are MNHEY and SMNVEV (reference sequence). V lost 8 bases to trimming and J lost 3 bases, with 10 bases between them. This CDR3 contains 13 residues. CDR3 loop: CASWDTDTGELFY. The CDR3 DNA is TGTGCCAGCTGGGACACGGACACCGGGGAGCTGTTTTAT.

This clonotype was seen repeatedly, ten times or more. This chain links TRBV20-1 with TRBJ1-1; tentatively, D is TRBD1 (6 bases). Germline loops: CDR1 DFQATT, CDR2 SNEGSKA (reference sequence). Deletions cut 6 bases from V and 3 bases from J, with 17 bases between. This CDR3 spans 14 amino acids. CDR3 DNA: TGCAGTGCCTCGGGGGGGCTGGGGGACACTGAAGCTTTCTTT. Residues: CSASGGLGDTEAFF.

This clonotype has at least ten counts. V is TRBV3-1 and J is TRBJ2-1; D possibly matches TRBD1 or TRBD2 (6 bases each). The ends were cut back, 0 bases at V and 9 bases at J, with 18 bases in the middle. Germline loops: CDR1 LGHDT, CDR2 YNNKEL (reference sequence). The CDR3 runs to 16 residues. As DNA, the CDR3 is TGTGCCAGCAGCCAAGACGGCACGGGGGCGTCGGGTGAGCAGTTCTTC. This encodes CASSQDGTGASGEQFF.

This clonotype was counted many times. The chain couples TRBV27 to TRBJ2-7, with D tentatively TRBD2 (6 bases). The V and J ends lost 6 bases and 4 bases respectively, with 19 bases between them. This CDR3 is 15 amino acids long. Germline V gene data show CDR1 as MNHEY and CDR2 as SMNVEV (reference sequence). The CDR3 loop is CASSDTDGSGYEQYF. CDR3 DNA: TGTGCCAGCAGCGACACAGACGGGAGCGGGTACGAGCAGTACTTC.

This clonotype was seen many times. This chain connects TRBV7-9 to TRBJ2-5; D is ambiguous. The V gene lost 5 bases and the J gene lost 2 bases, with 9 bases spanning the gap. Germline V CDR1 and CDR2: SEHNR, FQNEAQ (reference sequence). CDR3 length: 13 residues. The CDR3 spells CASSVGPQETQYF. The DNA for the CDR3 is TGTGCCAGCAGCGTCGGGCCTCAAGAGACCCAGTACTTC.

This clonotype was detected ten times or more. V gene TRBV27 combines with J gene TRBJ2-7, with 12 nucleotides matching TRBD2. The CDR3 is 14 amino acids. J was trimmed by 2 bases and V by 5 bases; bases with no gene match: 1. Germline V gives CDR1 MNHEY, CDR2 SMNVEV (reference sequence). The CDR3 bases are TGTGCCAGCAGTCTAGCGGGAGGGCCCTACGAGCAGTACTTC. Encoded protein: CASSLAGGPYEQYF.

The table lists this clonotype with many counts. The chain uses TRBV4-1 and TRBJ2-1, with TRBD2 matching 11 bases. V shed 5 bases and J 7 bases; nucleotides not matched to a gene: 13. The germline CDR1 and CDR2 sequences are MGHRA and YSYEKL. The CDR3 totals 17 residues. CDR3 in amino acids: CASSYTGLAGWVNEQFF. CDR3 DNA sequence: TGCGCCAGCAGCTACACAGGACTAGCGGGTTGGGTTAATGAGCAGTTCTTC.

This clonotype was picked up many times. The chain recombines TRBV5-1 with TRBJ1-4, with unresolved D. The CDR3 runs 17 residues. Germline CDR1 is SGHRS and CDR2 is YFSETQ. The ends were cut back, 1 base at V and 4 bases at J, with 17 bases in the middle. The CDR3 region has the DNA TGCGCCAGCAGCTTGATTCCTTTGGGCGGGGTTAATGAAAAACTGTTTTTT. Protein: CASSLIPLGGVNEKLFF.

CDR3 sequence reads: CSADGQGMGNQPQHF. For the CDR3, the DNA is TGCAGTGCCGACGGACAGGGTATGGGCAATCAGCCCCAGCATTTT. V gene TRBV20-1 combines with J gene TRBJ1-5, with 8 bases identical to TRBD1. The CDR3 contains 15 residues. The trim removed 6 bases at V and 2 bases at J, leaving 9 bases unmatched. The germline V gene encodes CDR1 DFQATT and CDR2 SNEGSKA (reference sequence).

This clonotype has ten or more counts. The CDR3 is CAIMTENTYEQYF. The DNA for the CDR3 is TGTGCCATCATGACAGAAAATACCTACGAGCAGTACTTC. V gene TRBV10-3 combines with J gene TRBJ2-7, with D possibly TRBD1 on 5 matching bases. V was pared by 7 bases and J by 2 bases, with 12 bases between. CDR1 is ENHRY, CDR2 SYGVKD, per germline. The CDR3 loop spans 13 amino acids.

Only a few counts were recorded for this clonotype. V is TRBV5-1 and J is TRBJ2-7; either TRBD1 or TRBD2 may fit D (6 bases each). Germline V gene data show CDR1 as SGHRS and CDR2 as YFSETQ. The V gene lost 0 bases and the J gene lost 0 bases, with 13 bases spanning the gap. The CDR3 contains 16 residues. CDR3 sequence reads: CASSLVGGRTSYEQYF. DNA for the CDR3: TGCGCCAGCAGCTTGGTTGGGGGGCGAACCTCCTACGAGCAGTACTTC.

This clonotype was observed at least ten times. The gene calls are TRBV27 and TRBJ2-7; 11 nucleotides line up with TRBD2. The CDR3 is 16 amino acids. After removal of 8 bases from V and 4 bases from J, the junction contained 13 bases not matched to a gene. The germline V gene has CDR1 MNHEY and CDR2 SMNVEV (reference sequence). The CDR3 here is CASQGGPGLAVYEQYF. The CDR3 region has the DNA TGTGCCAGCCAGGGGGGCCCGGGACTAGCGGTTTACGAGCAGTACTTC.

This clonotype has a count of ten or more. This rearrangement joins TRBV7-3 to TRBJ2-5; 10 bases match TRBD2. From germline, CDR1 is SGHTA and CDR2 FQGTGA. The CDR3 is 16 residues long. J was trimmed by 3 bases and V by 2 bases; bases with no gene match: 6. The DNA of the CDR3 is TGTGCCAGCAGCTTACTGATGCTAGCGGGAGAAGAGACCCAGTACTTC. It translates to CASSLLMLAGEETQYF.

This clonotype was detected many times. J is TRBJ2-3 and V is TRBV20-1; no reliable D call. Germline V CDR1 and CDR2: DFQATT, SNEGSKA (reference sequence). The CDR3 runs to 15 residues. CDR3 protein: CSPASDWVPTDTQYF. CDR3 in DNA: TGCAGCCCGGCAAGTGATTGGGTCCCAACAGATACGCAGTATTTT.

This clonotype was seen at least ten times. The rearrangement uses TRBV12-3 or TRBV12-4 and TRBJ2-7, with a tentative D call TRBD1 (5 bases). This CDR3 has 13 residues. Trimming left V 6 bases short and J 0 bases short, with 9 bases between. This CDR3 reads CASRSDNSYEQYF. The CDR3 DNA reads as TGTGCCAGCAGATCGGACAACTCCTACGAGCAGTACTTC.

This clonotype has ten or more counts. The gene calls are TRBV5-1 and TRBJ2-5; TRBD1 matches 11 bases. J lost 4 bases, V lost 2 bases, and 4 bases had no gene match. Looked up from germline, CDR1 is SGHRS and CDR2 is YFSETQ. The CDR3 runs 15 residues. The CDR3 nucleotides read TGCGCCAGCAGCTTCGGACAGGGGGCAGGAGAGACCCAGTACTTC. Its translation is CASSFGQGAGETQYF. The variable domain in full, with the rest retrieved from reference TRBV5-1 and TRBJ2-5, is KAGVTQTPRYLIKTRGQQVTLSCSPISGHRSVSWYQQTPGQGLQFLFEYFSETQRNKGNFPGRFSGRQFSNSRSEMNVSTLELGDSALYLCASSFGQGAGETQYFGPGTRLLVL.